The clone carrying this TCR beta chain appeared a few times. The target antigen is unknown. This CDR3 region has 14 residues. With 2 bases removed from V and 3 bases from J, the gap between germline ends came to 10 bases. Germline V gene data show CDR1 as MDHEN and CDR2 as SYDVKM. CD45RO negativity and positive selection for CCR7 defined naive CD8 cells, a population that excluded terminally differentiated effector memory CD45RA+ cells. The donor population consisted of healthy HIV-negative adults with no recent acute infections or vaccinations. The data belong to a study of shared clonotypes between healthy human individuals. Study-wide results and caveats: Read depth was anticipated to influence clonotype sharing among donors. Generation probabilities of non-shared clonotypes were lower (relative to those shared by all four donors). Naive CD4 clonotypes were shared across several donors at 4.5% to 6.5%.

Assay used: immunoSEQ multiplex PCR; TCRdb lists only in-frame clones, some missing. The sample holds around 2.1 million clones, about 93% seen once. The sequence derives from a man between 18 and 29 years old in good health. Some clones in this sample may be carry-over from other donors' samples. Material: naive CD8+ T cells from PBMCs. The V call is TRBV28, the J call TRBJ1-1; tentative D call: TRBD1 (6 bases). In nucleotides, the CDR3 is TGTGCCAGCAGTTTAACAGGGATCGACACTGAAGCTTTCTTT. Translated, it gives CASSLTGIDTEAFF.